These T cell receptor beta chains were read from a single sample in a study of CD4 T cells in relation to SARS-CoV-2 and coronaviruses. Clones were read by immunoSEQ multiplex PCR, and TCRdb kept only the in-frame ones, dropping some. Of some 35,000 clones in the sample, more than 75% are singletons; the top ten hold about a tenth. The sample taken for sequencing was memory CD4+ T cells from PBMCs. The receptor source for this set is an adult with COVID-19. The CDR3 runs from the conserved cysteine through the conserved F or W. The D gene is left open where the match is weak. Not all rows give a size; the values are once, few, many and, for expanded clones, a class.

J gene | V gene | D gene | clone size | CDR3 DNA | CDR3 protein
TRBJ1-2 | TRBV28 | TRBD1 | NA | TGTGCCAGCAATCTTTTTCCGGGACAGGGGAACTATGGCTACACCTTC | CASNLFPGQGNYGYTF
TRBJ2-1 | TRBV2 | TRBD1 | NA | TGTGCCAGCACCCACTGGACAGGGGCGACTGAAGAGCAGTTCTTC | CASTHWTGATEEQFF
TRBJ1-4 | TRBV28 | NA | NA | TGTGCCACCATCAACGGGGGAACTAATGAAAAACTGTTTTTT | CATINGGTNEKLFF
TRBJ2-3 | TRBV6-6 | TRBD2 | NA | TGTGCCAGCAGCAGCCCCCGCGGGGGTTGGCAAGATACGCAGTATTTT | CASSSPRGGWQDTQYF
TRBJ1-1 | TRBV10-1 | TRBD1 | NA | TGCGCCAGCAGTTCCACAGGGGGGAACACTGAAGCTTTCTTT | CASSSTGGNTEAFF
TRBJ2-7 | TRBV28 | TRBD2 | NA | TGTGCCAGCAGTTTTCGGGGGGGCGAGCAGTACTTC | CASSFRGGEQYF
TRBJ2-7 | TRBV27 | NA | NA | TGTGCCAGCAGTTTACAGGGGTCCACCCCTACGGGCGAGCAGTACTTC | CASSLQGSTPTGEQYF
TRBJ1-3 | TRBV28 | NA | NA | TGTGCCAGCAGTTTATCGACGGTGCCCCGTCTCCGCTCTGGAAACACCATATATTTT | CASSLSTVPRLRSGNTIYF
TRBJ2-5 | TRBV5-1 | TRBD2 | NA | TGCGCCAGCAGCGAAATTAGCGGGCGTCCGGAGACCCAGTACTTC | CASSEISGRPETQYF
TRBJ2-7 | TRBV18 | NA | NA | TGTGCCAGCTCGGGAGTCGACTACGAGCAGTACTTC | CASSGVDYEQYF
TRBJ2-3 | TRBV5-1 | TRBD2 | NA | TGCGCCAGCAGCTTGGTGGGCGGGGGAGCTAGCACAGATACGCAGTATTTT | CASSLVGGGASTDTQYF
TRBJ1-2 | TRBV2 | NA | once | TGTGCCAGCAGTACGACCTCCCGTGGGCCGAGTGGCTACACCTTC | CASSTTSRGPSGYTF
TRBJ2-7 | TRBV7-8 | NA | NA | TGTGCCAGCAGCTTAGCATCGGCCTACGAGCAGTACTTC | CASSLASAYEQYF
TRBJ1-2 | TRBV5-1 | NA | NA | TGCGCCAGCAGCTTGTCCGGGGGCACCTATGGCTACACCTTC | CASSLSGGTYGYTF
TRBJ2-1 | TRBV11-2 | TRBD2 | few | TGTGCCAGCAGCTTCTACGGGGGGGCTTCTGAGCAGTTCTTC | CASSFYGGASEQFF
TRBJ2-1 | TRBV28 | NA | NA | TGTGCCAGCAGTACTGACAGCTACAATGAGCAGTTCTTC | CASSTDSYNEQFF
TRBJ1-2 | TRBV20-1 | NA | NA | TGCAGTGGCGGTCGGGGCTACACCTTC | CSGGRGYTF
TRBJ2-5 | TRBV2 | TRBD1 | NA | TGTGCCAGCAGGACAGGGCGGGAGACCCAGTACTTC | CASRTGRETQYF
TRBJ2-1 | TRBV20-1 | NA | NA | TGCAGTGCTAGAGACGGTCGGGGACAGTTCTTC | CSARDGRGQFF
TRBJ2-3 | TRBV6-1 | NA | NA | TGTGCCAGCAGTGATCCCACCGCGGGGGATACGCAGTATTTT | CASSDPTAGDTQYF
TRBJ2-3 | TRBV9 | NA | NA | TGTGCCAGCAGCACCCCAGCGATAGCAGGGGGGGATACGCAGTATTTT | CASSTPAIAGGDTQYF
TRBJ1-2 | TRBV18 | TRBD1 | few | TGTGCCAGCTCACCGGACAGGGGGAGAGGCTACACCTTC | CASSPDRGRGYTF
TRBJ2-3 | TRBV24-1 | TRBD1 | NA | TGTGCCACCAGTGTCACCCAACCCGGGACAGGGGTGGATACGCAGTATTTT | CATSVTQPGTGVDTQYF
TRBJ2-1 | TRBV6-5 | TRBD2 | NA | TGCGCCAGCAGTTATAGCGGGGGAGGCCCGACCGGTGAGCAGTTCTTC | CASSYSGGGPTGEQFF
TRBJ2-3 | TRBV7-3 | NA | NA | TGTGCCAGCAGCTTAATGGCGAATACAGATACGCAGTATTTT | CASSLMANTDTQYF
TRBJ2-7 | TRBV4-3 | NA | NA | TGCGCCAGCAGCCAAGATTTGACCTACGAGCAGTACTTC | CASSQDLTYEQYF
TRBJ1-3 | TRBV28 | TRBD1 | NA | TGTGCCAGCAGTACCGGGGACAGGGGCATATATTTT | CASSTGDRGIYF
TRBJ2-7 | TRBV30 | NA | NA | TGTGCCTGGGTTGATTACGGGGAGCAGTACTTC | CAWVDYGEQYF
TRBJ2-2 | TRBV19 | TRBD2 | NA | TGTGCCAGTAGTATGGGTTTGGGAGGGCTCCCTCGGGGCACCGGGGAGCTGTTTTTT | CASSMGLGGLPRGTGELFF
TRBJ1-5 | TRBV29-1 | NA | large | TGCAGCGCCCGGGACAACTACAATCAGCCCCAGCATTTT | CSARDNYNQPQHF